These 23 T cell receptor beta chains share one sample of origin, sequenced in a study of T-cell reconstitution after alpha-beta-depleted transplantation in children. Unique molecular identifiers were incorporated into the prepared TCRbeta library. TCRdb recomputed calls from the PCR reads with MiXCR, one row per CDR3 protein. The table records 200,000 to 250,000 distinct CDR3 sequences, approximately 9% of them present only once. This specimen was PBMCs from the stem cell graft donor, taken from the stem cell graft. The origin of the receptors is a human donor who donated a stem cell graft to a child with acute lymphoblastic leukemia.

The chain recombines TRBV5-1 with TRBJ1-2; D possibly corresponds to TRBD1 (6 bases). Germline CDR1 SGHRS, CDR2 YFSETQ. The CDR3 spans 15 residues. V lost 7 bases to trimming and J lost 2 bases, with 18 bases between them. For the CDR3, the DNA is TGCGCCAGCGGGGGGTTCAGGGGAGTCAACTATGGCTACACCTTC. As protein: CASGGFRGVNYGYTF.

V is TRBV25-1 and J is TRBJ2-1, with 7 bases that match TRBD2. V dropped 5 bases and J dropped 8; count of bases not matched to a gene: 9. CDR1 and CDR2 (germline): MGHDK, SYGVNS. The CDR3 runs to 14 residues. The CDR3 loop reads CASSIPGLHDEQFF. The CDR3 region has the DNA TGTGCCAGCAGTATACCGGGACTACATGATGAGCAGTTCTTC.

This clonotype was recorded at least ten times. The V call is TRBV12-3 or TRBV12-4, the J call TRBJ1-5; D is possibly TRBD1 (5 bases). This CDR3 comprises 15 residues. The germline V and J ends were trimmed by 7 bases and 1 base, with 14 bases remaining between them. This CDR3 is CASTTRGRSNQPQHF. In nucleotides, the CDR3 is TGTGCCAGCACGACCCGGGGCAGGAGCAATCAGCCCCAGCATTTT.

This clonotype was recorded many times. The rearrangement uses TRBV10-3 and TRBJ1-1; D is uncertain. This CDR3 is built from 12 residues. The V and J ends lost 5 bases and 1 base respectively, with 5 bases between them. Germline CDR1 is ENHRY and CDR2 is SYGVKD. The CDR3 is CAISSGNTEAFF. The CDR3 DNA is TGTGCCATCAGTTCGGGGAACACTGAAGCTTTCTTT.

This clonotype was seen at least ten times. CDR3 DNA sequence: TGTGCCAGCAGCTTAAATAACCAAGAGACCCAGTACTTC. It is translated as CASSLNNQETQYF. The rearrangement joins TRBV7-2 to TRBJ2-5, with unresolved D. The V and J ends lost 2 bases and 0 bases respectively, with 4 bases between them. The CDR3 spans 13 residues. Per the germline V gene, CDR1 is SGHTA and CDR2 is FQGNSA. Supplemented by reference TRBV7-2 and TRBJ2-5, the full variable domain reads GAGVSQSPSNKVTEKGKDVELRCDPISGHTALYWYRQSLGQGLEFLIYFQGNSAPDKSGLPSDRFSAERTGGSVSTLTIQRTQQEDSAVYLCASSLNNQETQYFGPGTRLLVL.

The chain combines TRBV11-2 with TRBJ1-2; possibly TRBD1 for D (5 bases). From germline, CDR1 is SGHAT and CDR2 FQNNGV. Trimming cost V 5 bases and J 4 bases, with 14 bases left between them. The CDR3 is made up of 14 amino acids. As DNA, the CDR3 is TGTGCCAGCAGCCTCCAGGGACTGATCTATGGCTACACCTTC. Its translation: CASSLQGLIYGYTF.

This clonotype was counted a few times. The chain has TRBV5-1 and TRBJ2-5; D uncertain. The CDR3 length is 11 residues. CDR1 is SGHRS, CDR2 YFSETQ, per germline. Trimming took 4 bases from V and 3 from J, leaving 4 bases between them. CDR3 nucleotides: TGCGCCAGCAGCCGCGAAGAGACCCAGTACTTC. It is translated as CASSREETQYF.

This clonotype showed up many times. The chain uses TRBV27 and TRBJ2-2; a possible D gene is TRBD2 (6 bases). V was trimmed by 7 bases and J by 7 bases, leaving 19 bases between them. Per the germline V gene, CDR1 is MNHEY and CDR2 is SMNVEV (reference sequence). CDR3 length: 15 amino acids. Here the CDR3 DNA reads TGTGCCAGCACCCCTGGGGGGACGGTTGGCGGGGAGCTGTTTTTT. Its protein is CASTPGGTVGGELFF.

The J gene is TRBJ1-1, the V gene TRBV15; 8 nucleotides agree with TRBD1. This CDR3 comprises 16 residues. V lost 1 base and J lost 1; bases outside the gene matches: 5. Per the germline V gene, CDR1 is LNHNV and CDR2 is YYDKDF (reference sequence). The CDR3, as DNA: TGTGCCACCAGCAGAGGCCAGGGACAGGCGAACACTGAAGCTTTCTTT. It specifies CATSRGQGQANTEAFF.

This clonotype was found many times. The CDR3 reads CASSHFLGTGNTGELFF. The CDR3 DNA reads TGCGCCAGCAGCCACTTTTTAGGGACAGGGAACACCGGGGAGCTGTTTTTT. The rearrangement uses TRBV4-1 and TRBJ2-2, with 8 bases fitting TRBD1. This CDR3 is 17 amino acids long. V was clipped by 3 bases and J by 1 base; unmatched bases: 7. Germline V lookup: CDR1 MGHRA, CDR2 YSYEKL.

This clonotype was counted ten times or more. The genes are TRBV7-9 and TRBJ2-5; the match to TRBD2 covers 12 bases. The V gene's germline CDR1 is SEHNR and CDR2 FQNEAQ (reference sequence). Trimming cost V 5 bases and J 0 bases; bases outside gene matches: 7. The CDR3 extends over 17 amino acids. This CDR3 reads CASSPGLAGMYQETQYF. Here the CDR3 DNA reads TGTGCCAGCAGCCCAGGACTAGCGGGGATGTACCAAGAGACCCAGTACTTC.

This clonotype was seen a handful of times. This chain connects TRBV15 to TRBJ2-5; 7 bases align to TRBD1. This CDR3 region has 14 residues. Losses at the gene ends were 6 bases for V and 3 bases for J; bases not matched to a gene: 7. CDR1 is LNHNV and CDR2 is YYDKDF in the germline V gene (reference sequence). As DNA, the CDR3 is TGTGCCACCAGGGGAACAGGGGTTAAAGAGACCCAGTACTTC. Translation: CATRGTGVKETQYF. Together with reference TRBV15 and TRBJ2-5, the CDR3 gives the full variable domain: DAMVIQNPRYQVTQFGKPVTLSCSQTLNHNVMYWYQQKSSQAPKLLFHYYDKDFNNEADTPDNFQSRRPNTSFCFLDIRSPGLGDTAMYLCATRGTGVKETQYFGPGTRLLVL.

This clonotype showed up just a few times. This chain joins TRBV5-1 and TRBJ2-5; D gene ambiguous. V was shortened by 5 bases and J by 1 base, with 18 bases between the two germline ends. This CDR3 is built from 16 residues. CDR1 is SGHRS, CDR2 YFSETQ, per germline. The CDR3 DNA reads as TGCGCCAGCAGGGAAGGAACTACTTACCGCCAAGAGACCCAGTACTTC. Translated, it gives CASREGTTYRQETQYF.

This rearrangement joins TRBV20-1 to TRBJ2-1; D tentatively fits TRBD1 or TRBD2 (5 bases each). CDR3 length: 14 residues. Germline loops: CDR1 DFQATT, CDR2 SNEGSKA (reference sequence). V was clipped by 3 bases and J by 2 bases, with 11 bases between them. In DNA form, the CDR3 reads TGCAGTGCTAGCGGCCAGGGACCCTACAATGAGCAGTTCTTC. Residues: CSASGQGPYNEQFF.

This clonotype was counted a few times. The chain uses TRBV7-8 and TRBJ1-6, with unresolved D. The ends were cut back, 4 bases at V and 0 bases at J, with 10 bases in the middle. Germline loops: CDR1 SGHVS, CDR2 FQNEAQ. The CDR3 runs 16 residues. The CDR3: CASSSQKPSYNSPLHF. CDR3 nucleotide sequence: TGTGCCAGCAGCTCACAAAAACCCTCCTATAATTCACCCCTCCACTTT.

This clonotype was detected only a few times. The chain is built from TRBV27 and TRBJ1-1; D is uncertain. Trimming left V 4 bases short and J 5 bases short, with 11 bases between. The CDR3 runs 13 residues. The germline V gene encodes CDR1 MNHEY and CDR2 SMNVEV (reference sequence). CDR3 DNA sequence: TGTGCCAGCAGTTACTCGGTCGGGACTGAAGCTTTCTTT. This codes for CASSYSVGTEAFF.

This clonotype was seen more than once but under ten times. The rearrangement links TRBV7-8 to TRBJ1-2, with D possibly TRBD1 on 5 matching bases. CDR1 SGHVS and CDR2 FQNEAQ come from the germline V gene. This CDR3 is 14 amino acids long. Trimming removed 0 bases from V and 3 bases from J, with 8 bases in between. Here the CDR3 reads CASSLAGGYYGYTF. CDR3 sequence (DNA): TGTGCCAGCAGCTTAGCGGGGGGATACTATGGCTACACCTTC.

The chain links TRBV6-5 to TRBJ2-7; no definite D call. This CDR3 is 15 amino acids long. With 0 bases removed from V and 1 base from J, the gap between germline ends came to 10 bases. The V gene's germline CDR1 is MNHEY and CDR2 SVGAGI. The CDR3 spells CASSYSRVSSYEQYF. For the CDR3, the DNA is TGTGCCAGCAGTTACTCGAGAGTCAGTTCCTACGAGCAGTACTTC.

This clonotype was detected many times. The genes are TRBV9 and TRBJ2-5; 7 positions agree with TRBD1. The CDR3 length is 13 residues. The V segment lost 4 bases and the J segment 2 bases; nucleotides outside the gene matches: 2. Germline assignment: CDR1 SGDLS and CDR2 YYNGEE. The CDR3 sequence is CASSQGQQETQYF. In nucleotides, the CDR3 is TGTGCCAGCAGCCAGGGACAGCAAGAGACCCAGTACTTC.

This chain connects TRBV4-2 to TRBJ1-4, with D possibly TRBD1 on 5 matching bases. The CDR3 consists of 16 residues. Trimming cost V 3 bases and J 0 bases, with 11 bases left between them. Per the germline V gene, CDR1 is LGHNA and CDR2 is YNFKEQ. The CDR3 reads CASSQGRSATNEKLFF. DNA of the CDR3: TGTGCCAGCAGCCAGGGGCGGAGTGCAACTAATGAAAAACTGTTTTTT.

This clonotype was detected many times. This rearrangement joins TRBV11-2 to TRBJ1-2; possible D gene TRBD1, 5 bases. Germline assignment: CDR1 SGHAT and CDR2 FQNNGV. The CDR3 length is 13 residues. Trimming pared 5 bases from V and 0 bases from J, leaving 7 bases between. CDR3 nucleotides: TGTGCCAGCAGCGAGGACACTAACTATGGCTACACCTTC. Translating gives CASSEDTNYGYTF.

This clonotype was observed a few times. The CDR3 loop reads CASSQVRDRTYSGANVLTF. The DNA of the CDR3 is TGCGCCAGCAGCCAAGTACGGGACAGGACCTACTCTGGGGCCAACGTCCTGACTTTC. The chain employs TRBV4-3 and TRBJ2-6; 8 bases map to TRBD1. CDR1 and CDR2 (germline): LGHNA, YSLEER. Losses at the gene ends were 1 base for V and 0 bases for J; bases not matched to a gene: 8. The CDR3 is 19 amino acids.

This clonotype was seen many times. This sequence joins TRBV5-1 and TRBJ2-1; no firm D call. CDR3 size: 14 residues. Per the germline V gene, CDR1 is SGHRS and CDR2 is YFSETQ. The ends were cut back, 6 bases at V and 6 bases at J, with 16 bases in the middle. The CDR3, as DNA: TGCGCCAGCATCCTTAGTGTGGGTAGCAATGAGCAGTTCTTC. Translating it yields CASILSVGSNEQFF.